The clone carrying this T cell receptor (beta chain) was counted only a few times. TCRdb ran MiXCR on the PCR reads and lists one entry per CDR3 protein. The sample carries more than 300,000 distinct CDR3 sequences, around a fifth recorded once. These data come from a study of molecular identifiers for immune sequencing clone quantification. Isolation of naive CD8 T cells was achieved by sorting on a CD8+CD4-CCR7+CD45RA+ phenotype. CDR3 length: 17 residues. The germline gives CDR1 MNHEY, CDR2 SMNVEV (reference sequence). V dropped 6 bases and J dropped 5 bases, with 24 bases sitting between them. Sequencing was carried out using naive CD8+ T cells from blood, with Jurkat cell RNA spiked in. The subset was: FACS-sorted CD8+CD4-CCR7+CD45RA+ naive T cells. The chain recombines TRBV27 with TRBJ2-3; maybe TRBD2 (6 bases). The source of this sequence is a human donor in good health. Some libraries in this study had Jurkat cell RNA spiked in. CDR3 sequence: CASSLTPGPGGEDTQYF. The CDR3 coding sequence is TGTGCCAGCAGCCTAACTCCGGGTCCGGGCGGGGAAGATACGCAGTATTTT.